Below are 9 T cell receptor beta chains sequenced from a single sample in a study of blood T cell repertoires in COVID-19. Sequencing used immunoSEQ multiplex PCR; TCRdb keeps in-frame clones, though not all of them. The repertoire holds approximately 210,000 clones, more than 70% seen once, with approximately 8.2% in the top ten. Material: PBMCs or T cells enriched from blood (not recorded which). Source of these receptors: a woman aged 18-35 years who had recovered from COVID-19.

This rearrangement joins TRBV7-6 to TRBJ1-2; 7 bases match TRBD1. V was pared by 2 bases and J by 5 bases, with 2 bases of the junction left unmatched. The CDR3 sequence is 13 residues long. Germline values: CDR1 SGHVS, CDR2 FNYEAQ. The CDR3 nucleotides are TGTGCCAGCAGCTTAACAGGGGCGTATGGCTACACCTTC. Protein sequence: CASSLTGAYGYTF.

V is TRBV11-3 and J is TRBJ2-1; the match to TRBD2 covers 11 bases. Unmatched junction bases numbered 2, after V lost 3 bases and J lost 4 bases. Germline loops: CDR1 SGHNT, CDR2 YENEEA. CDR3 size: 15 residues. The CDR3 DNA is TGTGCCAGCAGCTTGGGACTAGCGGATTACAATGAGCAGTTCTTC. This codes for CASSLGLADYNEQFF.

The V call is TRBV24-1, the J call TRBJ1-2, with 7 bases identical to TRBD1. There are 13 residues in the CDR3. Unmatched junction bases numbered 5, after V lost 4 bases and J lost 7 bases. Germline CDR1 is KGHDR and CDR2 is SFDVKD. In nucleotides, the CDR3 is TGTGCCACCAGTGACCTCGGGACAGCTGGCTACACCTTC. This gives the protein CATSDLGTAGYTF.

This sequence joins TRBV28 and TRBJ1-2; 10 bases match TRBD1. This CDR3 spans 13 amino acids. V lost 3 bases to trimming and J lost 6 bases; unmatched junction nucleotides: 1. Germline lookup yields CDR1 MDHEN and CDR2 SYDVKM. CDR3 region: CASSFDRGHGYTF. CDR3 coding DNA: TGTGCCAGCAGTTTTGACAGGGGGCATGGCTACACCTTC.

V gene TRBV9 combines with J gene TRBJ2-3, with D unclear. The V and J ends lost 2 bases and 2 bases respectively, with 3 bases between them. In germline, CDR1 is SGDLS, CDR2 YYNGEE. CDR3 length: 12 amino acids. CDR3 bases: TGTGCCAGCAGCGTTAACACAGATACGCAGTATTTT. It yields the protein CASSVNTDTQYF.

This chain links TRBV12-3 or TRBV12-4 with TRBJ1-2; D not certain. The CDR3 has 12 residues. Trimming shortened V by 4 bases and J by 4 bases, and 7 bases separated the two germline ends. The CDR3: CASSSRLYGYTF. In DNA, the CDR3 is TGTGCCAGCAGTTCCAGACTCTATGGCTACACCTTC.

The chain is built from TRBV25-1 and TRBJ2-1; TRBD2 aligns across 8 bases. J lost 8 bases, V lost 3 bases, and 12 bases had no gene match. The CDR3 has 16 residues. CDR1 MGHDK and CDR2 SYGVNS come from the germline V gene. Written as DNA, the CDR3 is TGTGCCAGCAGTGATTCAGGGAGCGGGGGATTTCATGAGCAGTTCTTC. It specifies CASSDSGSGGFHEQFF.

This chain links TRBV18 with TRBJ2-1; 9 bases match TRBD2. CDR1 and CDR2 from the germline V gene are KGHSH and LQKENI. V was clipped by 2 bases and J by 7 bases; unmatched bases: 12. This CDR3 is 17 amino acids long. CDR3 loop: CASSPRFAGGPQNEQFF. In nucleotides, the CDR3 is TGTGCCAGCTCACCAAGGTTCGCGGGGGGGCCGCAGAATGAGCAGTTCTTC. Full variable domain (outside the CDR3, taken from reference TRBV18 and TRBJ2-1): NAGVMQNPRHLVRRRGQEARLRCSPMKGHSHVYWYRQLPEEGLKFMVYLQKENIIDESGMPKERFSAEFPKEGPSILRIQQVVRGDSAAYFCASSPRFAGGPQNEQFFGPGTRLTVL.

This clone was counted a single time. The chain carries TRBV6-5 and TRBJ2-2, with D perhaps matching TRBD1 (6 bases). The V and J ends lost 4 bases and 3 bases respectively, with 12 bases between them. Germline values: CDR1 MNHEY, CDR2 SVGAGI. The CDR3 has 15 amino acids. Here the CDR3 reads CASSLGHPYTGELFF. The CDR3, as DNA: TGTGCCAGCAGTTTGGGACACCCATACACCGGGGAGCTGTTTTTT.